This T cell receptor (beta chain) was recorded in a study of T cells in Graves' hyperthyroidism and ophthalmopathy. Between the trimmed V and J ends, which lost 6 bases and 4 bases, there was a span of 11 bases. The CDR3 loop spans 13 amino acids. The germline gives CDR1 SGHAT, CDR2 FQNNGV. The TCR beta CDR3 regions underwent amplification using RNA transcripts as the source. An initial round of RT-PCR targeting the TCR CDR3 relied on the HTBI primer set. TCRdb re-called the multiplex PCR reads through MiXCR, storing one row per CDR3 protein. The data show hundreds of thousands of distinct CDR3 sequences, with around 20% seen just once and 40% to 50% held by the top ten.

The sequence came from a man aged 40-55 years with Graves' ophthalmopathy. The chain combines TRBV11-2 with TRBJ2-3; the D gene is possibly TRBD2 (6 bases). Input material: blood. The CDR3 here is CASSFGTSDTQYF. The DNA for the CDR3 is TGTGCCAGCAGTTTTGGGACTTCAGATACGCAGTATTTT.